The clone carrying this T cell receptor (beta chain) was recorded many times. The sample belongs to a study of neurological immune-mediated disorders. Time point noted: longitudinal time-point 1 (baseline). Unsorted libraries were generated from 2 million PBMCs held at -80 degrees C. The CDR3 spans 16 residues. Per the germline V gene, CDR1 is DFQATT and CDR2 is SNEGSKA (reference sequence). V dropped 0 bases and J dropped 2; count of bases not matched to a gene: 8. Each CDR3 protein gets one entry after TCRdb re-called the 5' RACE reads with MiXCR. The sample records over 70,000 distinct CDR3 sequences, roughly 10% being singletons.

The specimen sequenced was PBMCs. The chain combines TRBV20-1 with TRBJ2-7; 9 bases map to TRBD2. This TCR was recovered from a man aged 30 to 39 in good health. CDR3 region: CSAREGGRGAPYEQYF. Here the CDR3 DNA reads TGCAGTGCTAGAGAGGGCGGGAGGGGTGCCCCCTACGAGCAGTACTTC.